This TCR beta chain was documented in a study of OX40 agonist ivuxolimab in advanced cancers. Losses at the gene ends were 5 bases for V and 8 bases for J; bases not matched to a gene: 6. The CDR3 is 14 amino acids. The V gene's germline CDR1 is SGHAT and CDR2 FQDESV (reference sequence). Clones were sequenced by immunoSEQ multiplex PCR, and TCRdb holds only the in-frame ones, with some missing. The data show around 80,000 clones, with more than 75% seen just once and around 5% held by the top ten. This clone was found a few times. This sequence was found in an adult with an advanced solid tumor such as melanoma, head and neck, liver or kidney cancer. The V gene is TRBV11-1, the J gene TRBJ1-2; 12 nucleotides align to TRBD1. The starting material was CD4+ or CD8+ T cells sorted from blood, obtained in a trial of the OX40 agonist ivuxolimab. The CDR3 loop reads CASSPGTGGFGYTF. Here the CDR3 DNA reads TGTGCCAGCAGCCCAGGGACAGGGGGCTTCGGCTACACCTTC.